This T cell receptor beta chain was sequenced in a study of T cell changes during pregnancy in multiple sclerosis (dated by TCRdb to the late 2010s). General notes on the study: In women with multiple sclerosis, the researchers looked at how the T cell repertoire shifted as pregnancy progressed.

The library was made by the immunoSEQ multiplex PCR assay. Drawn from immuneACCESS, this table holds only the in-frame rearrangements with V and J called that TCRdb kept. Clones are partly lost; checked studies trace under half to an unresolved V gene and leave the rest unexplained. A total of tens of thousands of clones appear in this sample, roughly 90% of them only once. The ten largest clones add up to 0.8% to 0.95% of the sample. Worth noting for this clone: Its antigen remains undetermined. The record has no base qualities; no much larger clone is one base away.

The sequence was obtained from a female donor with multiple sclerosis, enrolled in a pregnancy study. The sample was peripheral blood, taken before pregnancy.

The nucleotide sequence reads TGTGCCAGCAGTTTAGGGGGGGGAACTAATGAAAAACTGTTTTTT. It translates as CASSLGGGTNEKLFF. The sequence joins TRBV28 to TRBJ1-4; D gene: possibly TRBD1, on 5 matching bases. V loses 2 bases, J loses 1 base, and the germline ends lie 8 bases apart. CDR1 and CDR2 were assigned from the germline V gene as MDHEN and SYDVKM. From the cysteine up to the phenylalanine, the CDR3 has a length of 15 residues. Of all the DNA, just the CDR3 is kept, 45 bases in frame from base 1.